This T cell receptor (beta chain) was recovered during a study of blood T cell repertoires in COVID-19. Study-wide context: PBMCs, B-cell-depleted T cells, or T cells were the source of the cDNA or gDNA that made up the material.

Under the authors' procedure: Amplification of reference gene primers was used by the study to estimate nucleated cell counts. Sequenced by immunoSEQ multiplex PCR; TCRdb stores in-frame clones only, minus some. The V and J calls and clone size come from that table; D and trimming were worked out from the DNA. Altogether some 340,000 clones are present, more than 90% being singletons, with the ten largest covering 3% to 5%. The TCR originated in a woman aged 25-40 years who had been exposed to COVID-19. Sequenced: PBMCs or T cells enriched from blood (not recorded which).

Written as DNA, the CDR3 is TGTGCCAGCAGCTTTAATAATTCACCCCTCCACTTT. It is translated as CASSFNNSPLHF. The V call is TRBV5-4, the J call TRBJ1-6; no definite D call. Trimming shortened V by 2 bases and J by 5 bases, and 2 bases separated the two germline ends. The CDR3 contains 12 residues. Per germline, CDR1 SGHNT and CDR2 YYREEE (reference sequence).